The rows below give T cell receptor beta chains drawn from one sample of a study of B cell selection in AIRE deficiency. Profiled with immunoSEQ multiplex PCR; TCRdb holds only in-frame clones, not every one. This sample has roughly 24,000 clones; 95% to 96% occur once, and the top ten carry under 0.2%. Specimen: CD4+CD127+ conventional T cells sorted from PBMCs. These receptors were collected from a human donor in good health. Both conserved end residues are part of each CDR3. D genes are given only for firm matches. Some rows have no size entry. The others give once, few or many, or a class for an expanded clone.

TRBJ1-4	TRBV6-5	-	TRBD1	CASSLRDRNEKLFF	TGTGCCAGCAGTCTCCGGGACAGGAACGAAAAACTGTTTTTT
TRBJ1-6	TRBV27	few	-	CASSFLTGYSPLHF	TGTGCCAGCAGTTTTCTGACAGGTTATTCACCCCTCCACTTT
TRBJ1-6	TRBV11-2	-	-	CASSLGQNYNSPLHF	TGTGCCAGCAGCCTCGGACAGAACTATAATTCACCCCTCCACTTT
TRBJ1-3	TRBV11-3	-	-	CASSSEGSSGNTIYF	TGTGCCAGCAGCTCGGAGGGGTCCTCTGGAAACACCATATATTTT
TRBJ2-2	TRBV30	-	-	CACTGSNTGELFF	TGTGCCTGTACAGGATCGAACACCGGGGAGCTGTTTTTT
TRBJ1-5	TRBV7-9	-	-	CASSLDYFGPQHF	TGTGCCAGCAGCTTAGACTACTTCGGGCCCCAGCATTTT
TRBJ2-3	TRBV13	-	TRBD2	CASRSGTSGKDTQYF	TGTGCCAGCAGGTCTGGGACTAGCGGGAAAGATACGCAGTATTTT
TRBJ2-2	TRBV27	-	-	CASSLNRKRGTGELFF	TGTGCCAGCAGTCTCAACAGGAAAAGGGGCACCGGGGAGCTGTTTTTT
TRBJ2-2	TRBV10-1	-	-	CASSEGNTGELFF	TGCGCCAGCAGTGAGGGGAACACCGGGGAGCTGTTTTTT
TRBJ2-1	TRBV7-2	-	-	CASSLPTGSSYNEQFF	TGTGCCAGCAGCTTACCCACAGGGAGCTCCTACAATGAGCAGTTCTTC
TRBJ2-3	TRBV29-1	-	TRBD1	CSVDGDRGGTDTQYF	TGCAGCGTTGACGGGGACAGGGGTGGAACAGATACGCAGTATTTT
TRBJ1-2	TRBV30	-	-	CAWKRPAGYTF	TGTGCCTGGAAAAGGCCTGCAGGCTACACCTTC
TRBJ1-2	TRBV7-2	-	TRBD1	CASSSSGTGVGYTF	TGTGCCAGCAGCTCCTCCGGGACAGGGGTTGGCTACACCTTC
TRBJ2-2	TRBV27	-	-	CASSLSLAGTGELFF	TGTGCCAGCAGTTTATCCCTCGCGGGCACCGGGGAGCTGTTTTTT
TRBJ1-1	TRBV7-2	-	-	CASSLEDNTEAFF	TGTGCCAGCAGCTTAGAGGACAACACTGAAGCTTTCTTT
TRBJ2-7	TRBV5-6	-	-	CASSFDSYEQYF	TGTGCCAGCAGCTTCGACTCCTACGAGCAGTACTTC
TRBJ2-2	TRBV11-2	-	TRBD2	CASNTGTSRTGELFF	TGTGCCAGCAATACCGGGACTAGTCGTACCGGGGAGCTGTTTTTT
TRBJ2-7	TRBV2	-	-	CASMMGQQYF	TGTGCCAGCATGATGGGGCAGCAGTACTTC
TRBJ2-7	TRBV20-1	-	-	CSAGSNEQYF	TGCAGTGCGGGATCAAACGAGCAGTACTTC
TRBJ2-7	TRBV7-9	-	TRBD2	CASSLATSGGFYEQYF	TGTGCCAGCAGCTTAGCGACTAGCGGGGGATTCTACGAGCAGTACTTC
TRBJ2-1	TRBV18	-	-	CASSPTQASYNEQFF	TGTGCCAGCTCACCAACACAGGCTTCCTACAATGAGCAGTTCTTC
TRBJ1-1	TRBV28	-	TRBD1	CASSTPGTGSSTEAFF	TGTGCCAGCAGTACACCCGGGACAGGGTCGAGCACTGAAGCTTTCTTT
TRBJ2-1	TRBV19	-	-	CASSIDSTPGGEQFF	TGTGCCAGTAGTATAGATAGCACCCCGGGGGGCGAGCAGTTCTTC
TRBJ2-1	TRBV10-1	-	TRBD2	CASSERRLAGAEQFF	TGCGCCAGCAGTGAAAGGAGACTAGCGGGGGCCGAGCAGTTCTTC
TRBJ2-5	TRBV5-1	-	-	CASSPNDSGETQYF	TGCGCCAGCTCGCCGAACGACAGTGGTGAGACCCAGTACTTC
TRBJ2-7	TRBV7-9	once	-	CASSLKGSWDEQYF	TGTGCCAGCAGCTTAAAGGGTTCTTGGGACGAGCAGTACTTC
TRBJ2-3	TRBV29-1	-	TRBD2	CSVGLAGGSDTQYF	TGCAGCGTTGGACTAGCGGGGGGTTCGGATACGCAGTATTTT
TRBJ1-2	TRBV11-2	-	-	CASSLGGSAANYGYTF	TGTGCCAGCAGCTTAGGAGGGTCAGCCGCTAACTATGGCTACACCTTC
TRBJ1-2	TRBV7-9	-	TRBD1	CASSRPGQGAYGYTF	TGTGCCAGCAGCCGACCCGGGCAGGGGGCTTATGGCTACACCTTC
TRBJ2-2	TRBV5-1	-	-	CASSLTILAGELFF	TGCGCCAGCAGCCTGACAATCCTGGCCGGGGAGCTGTTTTTT
TRBJ2-1	TRBV5-1	-	-	CASSPKEQPRSSYNEQFF	TGCGCCAGCAGCCCAAAGGAACAGCCGCGGAGCTCCTACAATGAGCAGTTCTTC
TRBJ1-5	TRBV30	few	-	CAWSEALWGNQPQHF	TGTGCCTGGAGTGAAGCCCTGTGGGGCAATCAGCCCCAGCATTTT
TRBJ1-1	TRBV4-3	once	-	CASSQEKGSPNTEAFF	TGCGCCAGCAGCCAAGAAAAGGGGTCCCCGAACACTGAAGCTTTCTTT
TRBJ1-5	TRBV6-4	few	-	CASSDLNQPQHF	TGTGCCAGCAGTGACTTAAATCAGCCCCAGCATTTT
TRBJ2-3	TRBV6-6	-	-	CASSYTGGSTDTQYF	TGTGCCAGCAGTTACACCGGGGGTAGCACAGATACGCAGTATTTT
TRBJ1-1	TRBV5-4	-	-	CASSFGQNTEAFF	TGTGCCAGCAGCTTCGGACAGAACACTGAAGCTTTCTTT
TRBJ2-5	TRBV18	-	-	CASSPMGERETQYF	TGTGCCAGCTCACCTATGGGGGAACGAGAGACCCAGTACTTC